This TCR beta chain was identified during a study of blood T cell repertoires in COVID-19. At the level of the study: The United States, Italy and Spain were the sources of the acute and convalescent COVID-19 samples. Sources were T cells, B-cell-depleted T cells, or PBMCs; the material itself was cDNA or gDNA.

The CDR3 totals 13 residues. V gave up 7 bases and J gave up 1 base, with 10 bases separating them. Germline assignment: CDR1 MNHEY and CDR2 SVGAGI. Source study methods: It was from reference gene primer amplification that nucleated cell counts were estimated. Measured with immunoSEQ multiplex PCR; TCRdb has only the in-frame clones, and not every one. V, J and clone size were drawn from that table, and D and trimming were deduced from the DNA. This repertoire shows about 210,000 clones, 90% to 95% found once; its top ten account for more than 0.95%. This clone was detected a few times. This clonotype originated in a man under 40 with acute or convalescent COVID-19. The chain has TRBV6-5 and TRBJ1-1; D gene uncertain. Source material: peripheral blood. CDR3 residues: CASTRGANTEAFF. Written as DNA, the CDR3 is TGTGCCAGCACCCGGGGTGCGAACACTGAAGCTTTCTTT.